This record looks at one T cell receptor (beta chain) sequence and its context. V was cut by 6 bases and J by 0 bases, with 6 bases left in between. CDR3 length equals 13 residues. Germline CDR1 is MNHEY and CDR2 is SMNVEV (reference sequence). The data stem from a study of blood T cell repertoires in COVID-19. Study-wide background: Acute and convalescent COVID-19 specimens originated in the United States, Italy and Spain. Sources were T cells, B-cell-depleted T cells, or PBMCs; the material itself was cDNA or gDNA.

In the source study's methods: Reference gene primer amplification gave nucleated cell count estimates. Here immunoSEQ multiplex PCR was the method, and the copy in TCRdb shows in-frame clones only, minus some. V and J calls and clone size come straight from that table; D and trimming were deduced from the DNA. Here the sample spans 210,000 or so clones, roughly 90% being singletons. The specimen sequenced was peripheral blood. The clonotype was recovered from a man aged 45-65 years with acute or convalescent COVID-19. The rearrangement joins TRBV27 to TRBJ1-3, with no clear D. The CDR3 spells CASRPNSGNTIYF. CDR3 nucleotide sequence: TGTGCCAGCAGACCTAACTCTGGAAACACCATATATTTT.